This paragraph reports one T cell receptor beta chain. This specimen comes from a study of blood T cell repertoires in COVID-19. Study-wide context: Sample material is recorded as cDNA or gDNA derived from T cells, B-cell-depleted T cells, or PBMCs.

Germline CDR1 WSHSY, CDR2 SAAADI. CDR3 length: 14 amino acids. V dropped 3 bases and J dropped 9; count of bases not matched to a gene: 9. The age range of participants was about 18 to 90 years, with residence in some 25 US areas. Donors were grouped by their self-reported clinical history. The repertoire was sequenced with immunoSEQ multiplex PCR; TCRdb's copy has only in-frame clones and lacks some. The sample has approximately 210,000 clones, 82% seen once. This TCR was sampled from a woman in her fifties or sixties who had recovered from COVID-19. The genes are TRBV10-2 and TRBJ2-5; 8 bases line up with TRBD1. Sequenced sample: PBMCs or T cells enriched from blood (not recorded which). The CDR3 here is CASSDTGGRGPQYF. DNA for the CDR3: TGCGCCAGCAGTGACACAGGGGGAAGGGGGCCCCAGTACTTC.